The next 8 T cell receptor beta chains were all read from a single sample in a study of cytotoxic CD8 clonotypes in ibrutinib-treated CLL. Profiling relied on immunoSEQ multiplex PCR, and the TCRdb table lists in-frame clones only, not all of them. The sample shows tens of thousands of clones, approximately 54% of them seen only once. The sample was PBMCs, taken before ibrutinib treatment. The receptors shown here come from a human donor with chronic lymphocytic leukemia.

This clone appeared a few times. V gene TRBV7-9 combines with J gene TRBJ2-7, with 8 bases identical to TRBD1. With 3 bases clipped from V and 6 bases from J, the junction kept 1 base outside the gene matches. CDR1 SEHNR and CDR2 FQNEAQ come from the germline V gene (reference sequence). The CDR3 extends over 12 amino acids. CDR3 bases: TGTGCCAGCAGCTTCACAGGGGGCGAGCAGTACTTC. Translating it yields CASSFTGGEQYF.

The V call is TRBV7-2, the J call TRBJ2-5; 11 bases fit TRBD2. The CDR3 totals 17 residues. V dropped 5 bases and J dropped 5; count of bases not matched to a gene: 13. Germline V lookup: CDR1 SGHTA, CDR2 FQGNSA. DNA of the CDR3: TGTGCCAGCAGCGGCTGGGTACTAGCGGGAGTCAGGGAGACCCAGTACTTC. Translating gives CASSGWVLAGVRETQYF.

This clone is classed as medium-sized (0.01 to 0.1%). The chain joins TRBV28 to TRBJ2-1, with 9 bases matching TRBD2. The ends lost 2 bases at V and 7 bases at J; junction bases unmatched: 12. This CDR3 has 17 residues. The germline V gene encodes CDR1 MDHEN and CDR2 SYDVKM. The CDR3 loop reads CASSLEFAGGPRNEQFF. The CDR3 nucleotides read TGTGCCAGCAGTTTAGAATTTGCGGGAGGGCCGAGAAATGAGCAGTTCTTC.

This chain connects TRBV2 to TRBJ2-3, with TRBD2 matching over 9 bases. V lost 8 bases and J lost 2; bases outside the gene matches: 5. The CDR3 is made up of 14 amino acids. Germline V gives CDR1 SNHLY, CDR2 FYNNEI. The CDR3 reads CASGRLAVTDTQYF. The CDR3 nucleotides read TGTGCCAGCGGGAGACTAGCGGTCACAGATACGCAGTATTTT.

This clone was picked up a small number of times. The gene calls are TRBV10-2 and TRBJ2-3, with 7 nucleotides matching TRBD2. The germline V gene encodes CDR1 WSHSY and CDR2 SAAADI. Losses at the gene ends were 7 bases for V and 7 bases for J; bases not matched to a gene: 17. CDR3 size: 16 residues. The chain's CDR3 is CASTAPGGLMGHTQYF. In DNA, the CDR3 is TGCGCCAGCACAGCCCCGGGGGGACTAATGGGCCATACGCAGTATTTT.

The rearrangement uses TRBV6-1 and TRBJ2-3; no clear D gene. Per germline, CDR1 MNHNS and CDR2 SASEGT. V shed 4 bases and J shed 7 bases, with 12 bases lying between them. This CDR3 region has 13 residues. DNA for the CDR3: TGTGCCAGCAGTGCCGGCCCGCGCAATACGCAGTATTTT. Translation: CASSAGPRNTQYF.

The CDR3 DNA reads TGCGCCAGCGGGTCCGCGGAGCTCCGGGGCGGAGGCTACACCTTC. Translation: CASGSAELRGGGYTF. The chain uses TRBV5-1 and TRBJ1-2, with a weak D call TRBD1 (5 bases). Germline values: CDR1 SGHRS, CDR2 YFSETQ. Trimming pared 7 bases from V and 8 bases from J, leaving 24 bases between. This CDR3 region has 15 residues.

This chain links TRBV29-1 with TRBJ2-7; 14 bases are shared with TRBD2. CDR3 length: 15 residues. CDR1 and CDR2 (germline): SQVTM, ANQGSEA. Germline trimming cut 5 bases from V and 1 base from J; bases unmatched to any gene: 4. Here the CDR3 DNA reads TGCAGCGTTCCCGGGACTAGCGGGAGTTCCTACGAGCAGTACTTC. Its translation: CSVPGTSGSSYEQYF.